This TCR beta chain was sequenced during a study of blood T cell repertoires in COVID-19. The protocol was immunoSEQ multiplex PCR, while the TCRdb copy is restricted to in-frame clones and leaves out a portion. The sample shows 150,000 to 200,000 clones, 88% of them seen only once. Two negative PCRs, clearance, or symptom resolution had been documented for recovered Cohort 3 donors. The V gene end was trimmed by 4 bases and the J gene end by 6 bases; junction bases not matched to a gene: 9. The CDR3 is 16 residues long. Germline CDR1 SGHNT, CDR2 YYREEE (reference sequence). Sequenced sample: PBMCs or T cells enriched from blood (not recorded which). The chain carries TRBV5-4 and TRBJ1-6, with 8 positions matching TRBD1. The receptor's source is a woman in her late teens or twenties who had recovered from COVID-19. The CDR3 DNA follows: TGTGCCAGCAGCGTACCCGGGACAGGTCGTAATTCACCCCTCCACTTT. It codes for CASSVPGTGRNSPLHF.